The 24 T cell receptor beta chains given below trace back to one sample, sequenced in a study of shared clonotypes between healthy human individuals (dated by TCRdb to 2018 to 2020). Library preparation employed the immunoSEQ multiplex PCR assay. TCRdb provides this immuneACCESS table in a form limited to in-frame rearrangements. Some clones are lacking; in checked studies, under half of them reflect an unresolved V gene, and why the rest are absent is not known. This sample comprises approximately 1.1 million clones, roughly 74% of them detected only once. Of the sample, more than 0.45% is held by the ten largest clones. Sequenced material: memory CD4+ T cells from PBMCs. The cell subset or site label for this specimen denotes: CD45RA-negative fraction. The receptors stem from a man between 18 and 35 years old in good health. Some clones in this sample may be carry-over from other donors' samples.

Only one count was recorded for this clone. Being one base from a much bigger clone, this may be a read error. At the DNA level, this CDR3 is encoded by other sequences in the same sample as well. V and J are TRBV5-6 and TRBJ1-3; TRBD1 agrees at 9 bases. The V gene's germline CDR1 is SGHDT and CDR2 YYEEEE. CDR3 size: 16 residues. V gave up 4 bases and J gave up 0 bases; unmatched junction bases: 5. This CDR3 reads CASSPGTGPSGNTIYF. CDR3 DNA sequence: TGTGCCAGCAGCCCGGGGACAGGGCCCTCTGGAAACACCATATATTTT.

The chain uses TRBV7-2 and TRBJ2-7; TRBD2 matches at 7 bases. With 2 bases clipped from V and 3 bases from J, the junction kept 4 bases outside the gene matches. The CDR3 sequence is 14 residues long. Germline V gives CDR1 SGHTA, CDR2 FQGNSA. The CDR3 bases are TGTGCCAGCAGCTTATTGAGCGGGGTCTACGAGCAGTACTTC. It translates to CASSLLSGVYEQYF.

CDR3 amino acids: CASSRLAGDTGELFF. The CDR3 DNA sequence: TGTGCCAGTAGTAGGCTAGCGGGAGACACCGGGGAGCTGTTTTTT. The rearrangement joins TRBV19 to TRBJ2-2, with TRBD2 matching over 10 bases. Per the germline V gene, CDR1 is LNHDA and CDR2 is SQIVND (reference sequence). The ends lost 4 bases at V and 3 bases at J; junction bases unmatched: 2. The CDR3 totals 15 residues.

The sample holds one count of this clone. The gene calls are TRBV5-1 and TRBJ1-2; the D is unclear. Germline V CDR1 and CDR2: SGHRS, YFSETQ. Trimming shortened V by 4 bases and J by 0 bases, and 16 bases separated the two germline ends. The CDR3 loop spans 16 amino acids. CDR3 region: CASSPASTLSNYGYTF. In DNA form, the CDR3 reads TGCGCCAGCAGCCCAGCCTCGACGCTCTCTAACTATGGCTACACCTTC. The full variable domain, in which reference TRBV5-1 and TRBJ1-2 provide the parts outside the CDR3, is KAGVTQTPRYLIKTRGQQVTLSCSPISGHRSVSWYQQTPGQGLQFLFEYFSETQRNKGNFPGRFSGRQFSNSRSEMNVSTLELGDSALYLCASSPASTLSNYGYTFGSGTRLTVV.

In nucleotides, the CDR3 is TGTGCCAGCAGTCGCGGGAGTTTGGAGACCCAGTACTTC. Encoded protein: CASSRGSLETQYF. The rearrangement joins TRBV2 to TRBJ2-5; TRBD2 matches 7 bases. J lost 5 bases, V lost 5 bases, and 5 bases had no gene match. CDR1 is SNHLY, CDR2 FYNNEI, per germline. This CDR3 contains 13 residues.

This clone has just a few counts. The chain links TRBV29-1 to TRBJ1-5, with 12 bases fitting TRBD1. The V gene end was trimmed by 6 bases and the J gene end by 8 bases; junction bases not matched to a gene: 11. This CDR3 has 15 amino acids. The germline V gene has CDR1 SQVTM and CDR2 ANQGSEA. The CDR3 DNA sequence: TGCAGCGTGCGAGGGACAGGGGGCTGGGAGGAGCCCCAGCATTTT. This encodes CSVRGTGGWEEPQHF.

V usage is TRBV7-2 and J usage is TRBJ2-7, with 7 bases fitting TRBD1. The CDR3 length is 14 residues. Germline V gene lookup returns CDR1 SGHTA and CDR2 FQGNSA. Unmatched junction bases numbered 4, after V lost 3 bases and J lost 2 bases. The CDR3 protein is CASSLSQGTYEQYF. DNA for the CDR3: TGTGCCAGCAGCTTGTCACAGGGGACCTACGAGCAGTACTTC.

This chain uses TRBV5-1 with TRBJ1-1; tentatively, D is TRBD1 (6 bases). The germline V gene has CDR1 SGHRS and CDR2 YFSETQ. The CDR3 is 15 residues long. Trimming pared 0 bases from V and 7 bases from J, leaving 16 bases between. This chain's CDR3 is CASSLGHRAGNEAFF. The CDR3, as DNA: TGCGCCAGCAGCTTGGGGCACAGGGCCGGCAATGAAGCTTTCTTT. Combining the CDR3 with reference TRBV5-1 and TRBJ1-1 gives the whole variable domain KAGVTQTPRYLIKTRGQQVTLSCSPISGHRSVSWYQQTPGQGLQFLFEYFSETQRNKGNFPGRFSGRQFSNSRSEMNVSTLELGDSALYLCASSLGHRAGNEAFFGQGTRLTVV.

The gene calls are TRBV28 and TRBJ2-1; 13 bases map to TRBD2. With 2 bases clipped from V and 8 bases from J, the junction kept 6 bases outside the gene matches. The CDR3 is 16 residues long. Germline lookup yields CDR1 MDHEN and CDR2 SYDVKM. CDR3 coding DNA: TGTGCCAGCAGTTTAGGTGGACTAGCGGGAGAACATGAGCAGTTCTTC. Translating gives CASSLGGLAGEHEQFF.

In its sample, this clone was seen once. This sequence joins TRBV5-4 and TRBJ1-1; the D gene is possibly TRBD1 (6 bases). V lost 5 bases, J lost 1 base, and 12 bases lay in between. Germline CDR1 and CDR2: SGHNT and YYREEE (reference sequence). The CDR3 covers 14 residues. The CDR3 sequence is CASSLRTANTEAFF. The CDR3 nucleotides read TGTGCCAGCAGTTTACGGACAGCGAACACTGAAGCTTTCTTT.

The gene calls are TRBV4-1 and TRBJ2-7; tentative D call: TRBD1 (5 bases). V was cut by 3 bases and J by 0 bases, with 24 bases left in between. This CDR3 spans 19 amino acids. Germline CDR1 reads MGHRA; CDR2 reads YSYEKL. In DNA, the CDR3 is TGCGCCAGCAGCCAGCCCCAGGGCCGCGGCGCTTCGAGCTCCTACGAGCAGTACTTC. Protein product: CASSQPQGRGASSSYEQYF.

The V and J genes are TRBV28 and TRBJ2-7, with 8 nucleotides matching TRBD1. CDR1 is MDHEN, CDR2 SYDVKM, per germline. The length of the CDR3 is 13 residues. V lost 6 bases, J lost 3 bases, and 4 bases stayed unmatched. In nucleotides, the CDR3 is TGTGCCAGCAGGACAGGGGTAAACTACGAGCAGTACTTC. Its protein product is CASRTGVNYEQYF. The full variable domain, completed using reference TRBV28 and TRBJ2-7, is DVKVTQSSRYLVKRTGEKVFLECVQDMDHENMFWYRQDPGLGLRLIYFSYDVKMKEKGDIPEGYSVSREKKERFSLILESASTNQTSMYLCASRTGVNYEQYFGPGTRLTVT.

The chain employs TRBV11-2 and TRBJ2-1; 7 bases map to TRBD2. The CDR3 extends over 14 amino acids. Germline CDR1 is SGHAT and CDR2 is FQNNGV. The J segment lost 7 bases and the V segment lost 5 bases, leaving 8 bases of the junction unmatched. The CDR3 loop reads CASSPGLDRNEQFF. The CDR3 nucleotides are TGTGCCAGCAGCCCAGGACTAGACCGGAATGAGCAGTTCTTC.

The J gene is TRBJ1-1, the V gene TRBV5-1, with D unresolved. The V end lost 1 base, the J end lost 3 bases, and 10 bases lay between the germline ends. The CDR3 has 14 residues. Per germline, CDR1 SGHRS and CDR2 YFSETQ. This CDR3 reads CASSLSTRDTEAFF. DNA for the CDR3: TGCGCCAGCAGCTTGTCAACAAGGGACACTGAAGCTTTCTTT.

The genes are TRBV28 and TRBJ2-7, with TRBD1 identical over 8 bases. This CDR3 spans 15 amino acids. Germline CDR1 reads MDHEN; CDR2 reads SYDVKM. Trimming took 6 bases from V and 2 from J; bases not matched to a gene: 9. CDR3 sequence (DNA): TGTGCCAGCAGGGGCCAGACAGGGGCTACCTACGAGCAGTACTTC. Residues: CASRGQTGATYEQYF. Looking up the rest from reference TRBV28 and TRBJ2-7 gives the full variable domain: DVKVTQSSRYLVKRTGEKVFLECVQDMDHENMFWYRQDPGLGLRLIYFSYDVKMKEKGDIPEGYSVSREKKERFSLILESASTNQTSMYLCASRGQTGATYEQYFGPGTRLTVT.

This clone was observed once. The V and J genes are TRBV29-1 and TRBJ2-1; 9 nucleotides line up with TRBD1. The germline V gene encodes CDR1 SQVTM and CDR2 ANQGSEA. This CDR3 contains 14 residues. J was trimmed by 3 bases and V by 6 bases; bases with no gene match: 6. The CDR3 DNA reads TGCAGCGTCCAGGTGGACAGGGGCTACAATGAGCAGTTCTTC. Protein product: CSVQVDRGYNEQFF.

The chain uses TRBV7-9 and TRBJ2-3; D is ambiguous. With 4 bases removed from V and 5 bases from J, the gap between germline ends came to 4 bases. This CDR3 contains 11 residues. Germline-derived CDR1 and CDR2 are SEHNR and FQNEAQ (reference sequence). CDR3 amino acids: CASSYGDTQYF. The DNA of the CDR3 is TGTGCCAGCAGCTACGGAGATACGCAGTATTTT.

On this clone itself: Other DNA variants within this sample encode the same CDR3. The V call is TRBV28, the J call TRBJ1-1, with a possible D match to TRBD1 (5 bases). This CDR3 contains 13 residues. The ends were cut back, 3 bases at V and 1 base at J, with 6 bases in the middle. CDR1 and CDR2 (germline): MDHEN, SYDVKM. CDR3 in DNA: TGTGCCAGCAGTTTGGGGCAGAACACTGAAGCTTTCTTT. This sequence encodes CASSLGQNTEAFF. The full variable domain, rest sourced from reference TRBV28 and TRBJ1-1, is DVKVTQSSRYLVKRTGEKVFLECVQDMDHENMFWYRQDPGLGLRLIYFSYDVKMKEKGDIPEGYSVSREKKERFSLILESASTNQTSMYLCASSLGQNTEAFFGQGTRLTVV.

The J gene is TRBJ2-5, the V gene TRBV29-1; the match to TRBD1 covers 10 bases. The trim removed 6 bases at V and 2 bases at J, leaving 9 bases unmatched. The length of the CDR3 is 15 residues. Germline CDR1 SQVTM, CDR2 ANQGSEA. The CDR3 sequence: CSVNRDRGQQETQYF. CDR3 coding DNA: TGCAGCGTGAACCGGGACAGGGGTCAGCAAGAGACCCAGTACTTC.

The CDR3 bases are TGTGCCAGCTCACCATCAAGACAGCCTATCTCCTACGAGCAGTACTTC. This gives the protein CASSPSRQPISYEQYF. The chain employs TRBV18 and TRBJ2-7, with D perhaps matching TRBD1 (5 bases). The V gene lost 2 bases and the J gene lost 0 bases, with 14 bases spanning the gap. Germline CDR1 is KGHSH and CDR2 is LQKENI. CDR3 size: 16 residues.

Notes on this clone: The sample holds other DNA sequences that translate to the same CDR3. This chain links TRBV11-3 with TRBJ2-2, with 7 bases identical to TRBD1. There are 15 residues in the CDR3. The germline CDR1 and CDR2 sequences are SGHNT and YENEEA. The trim removed 1 base at V and 4 bases at J, leaving 3 bases unmatched. CDR3 nucleotide sequence: TGTGCCAGCAGCTTAGGACAGGGTAGCACCGGGGAGCTGTTTTTT. Translated: CASSLGQGSTGELFF.

V usage is TRBV19 and J usage is TRBJ2-5; D gene uncertain. The V gene lost 4 bases and the J gene lost 7 bases, with 16 bases spanning the gap. This CDR3 has 14 amino acids. The germline gives CDR1 LNHDA, CDR2 SQIVND (reference sequence). The CDR3 bases are TGTGCCAGTAGTAAAGAGCTGCGGTCGGGGACCCAGTACTTC. Its protein product is CASSKELRSGTQYF.

The gene calls are TRBV7-2 and TRBJ1-3; D is possibly TRBD1 (6 bases). V was clipped by 1 base and J by 7 bases, with 14 bases between them. Germline lookup yields CDR1 SGHTA and CDR2 FQGNSA. This CDR3 region has 15 residues. CDR3: CASSLVQGVQNTIYF. The CDR3 DNA reads as TGTGCCAGCAGCTTAGTACAGGGCGTACAGAACACCATATATTTT.

This clone was detected once. Distinct nucleotide sequences in the sample also encode this CDR3. The chain joins TRBV5-1 to TRBJ2-7; D is undetermined. The V end lost 0 bases, the J end lost 3 bases, and 7 bases lay between the germline ends. The CDR3 length is 13 residues. The germline V gene has CDR1 SGHRS and CDR2 YFSETQ. The CDR3 DNA reads TGCGCCAGCAGCTTGGGGTTCCGCTACGAGCAGTACTTC. It translates to CASSLGFRYEQYF. Full variable domain (missing parts from reference TRBV5-1 and TRBJ2-7): KAGVTQTPRYLIKTRGQQVTLSCSPISGHRSVSWYQQTPGQGLQFLFEYFSETQRNKGNFPGRFSGRQFSNSRSEMNVSTLELGDSALYLCASSLGFRYEQYFGPGTRLTVT.